Listed here is a single T cell receptor beta chain. Its target is unknown. The data derive from a study of monozygotic twins with inflammatory bowel disease. CDR1 LGHNA and CDR2 YSLEER come from the germline V gene. This CDR3 has 16 amino acids. General study results and limits: T cell subtypes were not distinguishable in this analysis. The study found lower TCRbeta diversity (inverse Simpson) in IBD patients than in healthy co-twins.

Through template switching, UMIs that included a 6-nucleotide sample barcode were added. Amplification used two nested PCRs: 16 cycles, then 9 cycles, on TCRalpha/TCRbeta cDNA. TCRdb re-called the 5' RACE reads, yielding one record per CDR3 amino acid sequence without DNA. Its listing shows under 350,000 distinct CDR3 sequences. The specimen was blood. The receptor was derived from a human donor with ulcerative colitis or Crohn's disease, or a healthy co-twin of an affected twin (not recorded which). The chain links TRBV4-3 to TRBJ2-5; TCRdb proposes TRBD2, but this gene call is untestable without DNA. This CDR3 reads CASSQAGTSVQETQYF.